This T cell receptor (beta chain) was documented in a study of post-analysis software for immune sequencing data. Study context: The cohort encompassed relapsing-remitting, secondary progressive and progressive-relapsing multiple sclerosis disease courses.

Study outcomes and limitations: Patients showed TRBV5-6, TRBV5-1 and TRBV20-1 among roughly 5 TRBV segments more frequent than in controls. Significantly decreased normalized Chao1 diversity was recorded for multiple sclerosis patients relative to controls.

Unique molecular identifiers were present in the TCR beta cDNA libraries. Out of about 0.9 to 10 million T cells, a few hundred thousand cDNA molecules were generated. One entry per CDR3 protein results from TCRdb running MiXCR on the PCR reads. The table includes roughly 540,000 distinct CDR3 sequences, 34% detected once. In regard to this clonotype: Its antigen is unidentified.

The germline V gene has CDR1 SGHRS and CDR2 YFSETQ. CDR3 length: 15 residues. V shed 4 bases and J 5 bases; nucleotides not matched to a gene: 7. This rearrangement joins TRBV5-1 to TRBJ2-1, with 9 bases aligning to TRBD1. Sequencing used blood. This receptor was obtained from a girl between 2 and 17 years old with multiple sclerosis. The CDR3 loop is CASSTGQGRNNEQFF. The CDR3 bases are TGCGCCAGCAGCACAGGACAGGGGCGAAACAATGAGCAGTTCTTC.